This TCR beta chain was recorded in a study of persistence of HIV-infected CD4 T cells. Cells were stimulated nonspecifically with anti-CD3/anti-CD28 magnetic beads. Responding CD4+ T cells were sorted by upregulation of both CD40 ligand and CD69. CD4+ T cell counts exceeded 400 cells/uL; CMV serology was positive. Stimulated PBMCs had first been depleted of CD8+ T cells. As regards this clone: Its antigen is not identified.

The immunoSEQ assay was version 4, run in survey mode. Clones were sequenced by immunoSEQ multiplex PCR, and TCRdb holds only the in-frame ones, with some missing. The sample yields under 55,000 clones, roughly nine tenths seen once. The receptor was isolated from an adult woman with HIV who was CMV-seropositive. This specimen was CD4+ T cells sorted from PBMCs after approximately 19-hour stimulation, taken from a patient who received antiretroviral therapy.

In DNA form, the CDR3 reads TGCGCCAGCAGCTTAGAGGGCGTCACAGATACGCAGTATTTT. Translation: CASSLEGVTDTQYF. The chain employs TRBV5-1 and TRBJ2-3; D is perhaps TRBD2 (5 bases). The CDR3 length is 14 residues. V lost 2 bases and J 2 bases, leaving 9 bases between the germline ends. Per germline, CDR1 SGHRS and CDR2 YFSETQ.